The entry below gives a single T cell receptor beta chain sequence along with its context. Its matching antigen is unknown. Sample treatment: approximately 11-day PBMC culture with coronavirus spike peptide pools or control peptides (ViraFEST assay). ViraFEST used peptide pools to expand antigen-specific T cells before TCR sequencing. The V and J ends lost 0 bases and 4 bases respectively, with 12 bases between them. The germline V gene has CDR1 MNHEY and CDR2 SMNVEV (reference sequence). This CDR3 has 15 amino acids. The data belong to a study of vaccination and CD4 T cells after COVID-19. In the study overall: Participants were administered two doses of either the BNT162b2 or the mRNA-1273 vaccine. Study results and caveats: Spike mono-reactivity was shown by 304 of 307 vaccine-specific clones in convalescent patients.

An Oncomine TCR Beta short-read assay was used to sequence the DNA from cultured CD4+ T cells. In TCRdb, the PCR reads were re-called with MiXCR into one record per CDR3 protein. This repertoire shows about 15,000 distinct CDR3 sequences, around four fifths found once; its top ten account for approximately 10%. The receptor was derived from a human donor who had recovered from COVID-19. This chain connects TRBV27 to TRBJ1-2; D remains unclear. Material for sequencing was CD4+ T cells from blood, cultured in vitro. CDR3: CASSLSGLSPYGYTF. CDR3 nucleotides: TGTGCCAGCAGTTTATCAGGATTATCTCCCTATGGCTACACCTTC.